The 26 T cell receptor beta chains listed next were all sequenced from one sample in a study of CD8 T cells in Susac syndrome. Reverse transcription of roughly 0.45 to 1 ug RNA used random hexamers. TCRdb fed the immunoSEQ multiplex PCR reads into MiXCR, producing one record per CDR3 protein. This sample yields roughly 200,000 distinct CDR3 sequences, of which roughly 94% are seen a single time; around 0.095% belongs to the top ten. Sequencing was carried out using CD4+ T cells from PBMCs. The receptors were sampled from a human donor with Susac syndrome.

The chain combines TRBV18 with TRBJ2-3, with D possibly TRBD2 on 6 matching bases. The CDR3 loop spans 14 amino acids. Germline V gene data show CDR1 as KGHSH and CDR2 as LQKENI. V was clipped by 2 bases and J by 6 bases, with 12 bases between them. Here the CDR3 reads CASSPGYGGDTQYF. The CDR3 coding sequence is TGTGCCAGCTCACCAGGCTATGGGGGGGATACGCAGTATTTT.

V usage is TRBV30 and J usage is TRBJ2-3; 11 positions agree with TRBD2. There are 16 residues in the CDR3. V dropped 1 base and J dropped 5; count of bases not matched to a gene: 8. CDR1 and CDR2 (germline): GTSNPN, SVGIG (reference sequence). CDR3 coding DNA: TGTGCCTGGAGTGCCCTGACTAGCGGGAAGAGAGATACGCAGTATTTT. It encodes CAWSALTSGKRDTQYF.

V gene TRBV25-1 combines with J gene TRBJ2-2, with D perhaps given as TRBD1 or TRBD2 (5 bases each). Trimming removed 3 bases from V and 6 bases from J, with 14 bases in between. The V gene's germline CDR1 is MGHDK and CDR2 SYGVNS. The CDR3 consists of 15 residues. CDR3 coding DNA: TGTGCCAGCAGTGATCCAGGGACCCTGCCCGGGGAGCTGTTTTTT. Translating gives CASSDPGTLPGELFF.

This sequence joins TRBV20-1 and TRBJ2-3; tentatively, D is TRBD1 (6 bases). Germline V lookup: CDR1 DFQATT, CDR2 SNEGSKA (reference sequence). The CDR3 is 14 residues long. Trimming took 4 bases from V and 3 from J, leaving 14 bases between them. The CDR3 DNA sequence: TGCAGTGCTACTGAACAGGGACGGACAGATACGCAGTATTTT. It is translated as CSATEQGRTDTQYF.

CDR3 loop: CAWSIFRGLRTEAFF. CDR3 sequence (DNA): TGTGCCTGGAGTATATTCAGGGGGCTGCGCACTGAAGCTTTCTTT. The rearrangement links TRBV30 to TRBJ1-1; 8 bases fit TRBD1. The V gene end was trimmed by 2 bases and the J gene end by 4 bases; junction bases not matched to a gene: 9. The CDR3 covers 15 residues. From germline, CDR1 is GTSNPN and CDR2 SVGIG (reference sequence).

V is TRBV20-1 and J is TRBJ2-5; tentatively, D is TRBD1 or TRBD2 (6 bases each). This CDR3 is built from 12 residues. V was pared by 6 bases and J by 4 bases, with 12 bases between. Germline CDR1 is DFQATT and CDR2 is SNEGSKA (reference sequence). The CDR3 DNA reads as TGCAGTGCCCCAAGGGGGGTAGAGACCCAGTACTTC. Translation: CSAPRGVETQYF.

The CDR3 DNA is TGTGCCAGCAGCCAAGCCCTGCCGGCCGAATTTGGTGGCTACACCTTC. Amino acids: CASSQALPAEFGGYTF. The gene calls are TRBV4-2 and TRBJ1-2; D not resolved. V gave up 1 base and J gave up 7 bases, with 19 bases separating them. Germline V gives CDR1 LGHNA, CDR2 YNFKEQ. This CDR3 is built from 16 residues.

This chain joins TRBV9 and TRBJ2-1; TRBD2 agrees at 8 bases. The CDR3 has 13 residues. The germline V gene has CDR1 SGDLS and CDR2 YYNGEE. V lost 0 bases to trimming and J lost 7 bases; unmatched junction nucleotides: 0. The CDR3: CASSVGLANEQFF. The CDR3 DNA reads TGTGCCAGCAGCGTAGGACTAGCGAATGAGCAGTTCTTC. Looking up the rest from reference TRBV9 and TRBJ2-1 gives the full variable domain: DSGVTQTPKHLITATGQRVTLRCSPRSGDLSVYWYQQSLDQGLQFLIQYYNGEERAKGNILERFSAQQFPDLHSELNLSSLELGDSALYFCASSVGLANEQFFGPGTRLTVL.

V usage is TRBV6-2 or TRBV6-3 and J usage is TRBJ2-3; D could derive from TRBD1 or TRBD2 (5 bases each). The CDR3 is 13 amino acids. Germline assignment: CDR1 MNHEY and CDR2 SVGEGT. Between the trimmed V and J ends, which lost 6 bases and 0 bases, there was a span of 7 bases. This CDR3 reads CASSWDSTDTQYF. In DNA form, the CDR3 reads TGTGCCAGCAGCTGGGACAGCACAGATACGCAGTATTTT.

This clonotype has a single count. This rearrangement joins TRBV28 to TRBJ2-1, with 7 positions matching TRBD1. In germline, CDR1 is MDHEN, CDR2 SYDVKM. The CDR3 has 16 amino acids. Losses at the gene ends were 5 bases for V and 4 bases for J; bases not matched to a gene: 11. The CDR3 nucleotides read TGTGCCAGCAGTCCTCCCGGGACAGTAGCATACAATGAGCAGTTCTTC. Amino acid sequence: CASSPPGTVAYNEQFF.

The chain links TRBV28 to TRBJ2-4, with D perhaps matching TRBD1 (5 bases). Trimming shortened V by 6 bases and J by 4 bases, and 10 bases separated the two germline ends. The CDR3 runs 13 residues. CDR1 and CDR2 from the germline V gene are MDHEN and SYDVKM. CDR3 amino acids: CASRAGQKNIQYF. As DNA, the CDR3 is TGTGCCAGCAGGGCAGGGCAAAAAAACATTCAGTACTTC.

V gene TRBV27 combines with J gene TRBJ1-4; possible D gene TRBD1, 5 bases. This CDR3 spans 15 amino acids. Trimming took 4 bases from V and 3 from J, leaving 12 bases between them. Looked up from germline, CDR1 is MNHEY and CDR2 is SMNVEV (reference sequence). CDR3 sequence reads: CASSSEQAANEKLFF. DNA of the CDR3: TGTGCCAGCAGTTCCGAACAGGCGGCTAATGAAAAACTGTTTTTT.

This CDR3 reads CASSLGETANYGYTF. DNA for the CDR3: TGCGCCAGCAGCTTGGGCGAGACGGCTAACTATGGCTACACCTTC. This chain links TRBV5-1 with TRBJ1-2, with unresolved D. Germline V gene sequence: CDR1 SGHRS, CDR2 YFSETQ. The CDR3 length is 15 residues. Trimming shortened V by 0 bases and J by 0 bases, and 9 bases separated the two germline ends.

This chain uses TRBV11-2 with TRBJ2-2; 9 bases align to TRBD2. J was trimmed by 2 bases and V by 6 bases; bases with no gene match: 7. Per the germline V gene, CDR1 is SGHAT and CDR2 is FQNNGV. This CDR3 spans 16 amino acids. In DNA, the CDR3 is TGTGCCAGCAGAGTAGGGCTAGCGGGAAACACCGGGGAGCTGTTTTTT. It is translated as CASRVGLAGNTGELFF. The whole variable domain, remainder taken from reference TRBV11-2 and TRBJ2-2, is EAGVAQSPRYKIIEKRQSVAFWCNPISGHATLYWYQQILGQGPKLLIQFQNNGVVDDSQLPKDRFSAERLKGVDSTLKIQPAKLEDSAVYLCASRVGLAGNTGELFFGEGSRLTVL.

This chain links TRBV2 with TRBJ2-3, with 7 nucleotides matching TRBD2. The length of the CDR3 is 15 residues. V lost 3 bases to trimming and J lost 1 base; unmatched junction nucleotides: 4. Germline CDR1 is SNHLY and CDR2 is FYNNEI. CDR3 DNA: TGTGCCAGCAGTGATCCTGCGGGAGGCACAGATACGCAGTATTTT. This translates into CASSDPAGGTDTQYF.

The gene calls are TRBV14 and TRBJ2-6; D is perhaps TRBD2 (5 bases). Trimming took 6 bases from V and 2 from J, leaving 11 bases between them. Germline CDR1 is SGHDN and CDR2 is FVKESK. The CDR3 sequence is 15 residues long. CDR3: CASSSRGAGANVLTF. The CDR3 DNA is TGTGCCAGCAGTAGTCGGGGAGCTGGGGCCAACGTCCTGACTTTC.

The chain uses TRBV28 and TRBJ1-4; maybe TRBD1 (5 bases). Germline V CDR1 and CDR2: MDHEN, SYDVKM. The length of the CDR3 is 16 residues. Trimming took 3 bases from V and 5 from J, leaving 16 bases between them. CDR3 in amino acids: CASSFLGVGENEKLFF. The DNA for the CDR3 is TGTGCCAGCAGTTTTTTGGGGGTCGGCGAGAATGAAAAACTGTTTTTT. The full variable domain, in which reference TRBV28 and TRBJ1-4 provide the parts outside the CDR3, is DVKVTQSSRYLVKRTGEKVFLECVQDMDHENMFWYRQDPGLGLRLIYFSYDVKMKEKGDIPEGYSVSREKKERFSLILESASTNQTSMYLCASSFLGVGENEKLFFGSGTQLSVL.

The chain combines TRBV30 with TRBJ2-2, with D maybe TRBD2 (6 bases). Germline values: CDR1 GTSNPN, CDR2 SVGIG (reference sequence). There are 12 residues in the CDR3. The CDR3 nucleotides read TGTGCGGCCGGGACTAACACCGGGGAGCTGTTTTTT. Encoded protein: CAAGTNTGELFF.

The chain combines TRBV6-1 with TRBJ2-7; D is unclear. V was clipped by 0 bases and J by 2 bases, with 8 bases between them. Germline CDR1 reads MNHNS; CDR2 reads SASEGT. The CDR3 consists of 14 residues. CDR3 in DNA: TGTGCCAGCAGTGAAGCGGGCACGCCCTACGAGCAGTACTTC. Residues: CASSEAGTPYEQYF.

The chain joins TRBV6-6 to TRBJ2-3; 7 nucleotides match TRBD1. From germline, CDR1 is MNHNY and CDR2 SVGAGI (reference sequence). Trimming cost V 3 bases and J 4 bases; bases outside gene matches: 7. CDR3 length equals 15 residues. The CDR3 sequence is CASSYSIDRADTQYF. The DNA of the CDR3 is TGTGCCAGCAGTTATTCCATAGACAGGGCAGATACGCAGTATTTT.

The V call is TRBV7-2, the J call TRBJ2-4; D ambiguous. CDR1 is SGHTA, CDR2 FQGNSA, per germline. The V end was cut by 5 bases, the J end by 5 bases, with 13 bases between. This CDR3 region has 14 residues. The CDR3 here is CASSPVVTQNIQYF. Written as DNA, the CDR3 is TGTGCCAGCAGCCCAGTGGTGACCCAAAACATTCAGTACTTC.

The J gene is TRBJ1-1, the V gene TRBV4-3; weak D call: TRBD1 (5 bases). Germline lookup yields CDR1 LGHNA and CDR2 YSLEER. The V gene lost 0 bases and the J gene lost 6 bases, with 11 bases spanning the gap. This CDR3 is built from 14 residues. The CDR3 here is CASSQDTRGPEAFF. The CDR3 nucleotides read TGCGCCAGCAGCCAAGATACTCGGGGCCCTGAAGCTTTCTTT.

In its sample, this clonotype was seen once. This chain links TRBV29-1 with TRBJ2-5, with a tentative D call TRBD1 (5 bases). Germline CDR1 SQVTM, CDR2 ANQGSEA. Trimming took 4 bases from V and 1 from J, leaving 7 bases between them. CDR3 length: 12 residues. The CDR3 is CSVGQLQETQYF. CDR3 in DNA: TGCAGCGTTGGACAGCTCCAAGAGACCCAGTACTTC. Full variable domain (rest looked up from reference TRBV29-1 and TRBJ2-5): SAVISQKPSRDICQRGTSLTIQCQVDSQVTMMFWYRQQPGQSLTLIATANQGSEATYESGFVIDKFPISRPNLTFSTLTVSNMSPEDSSIYLCSVGQLQETQYFGPGTRLLVL.

The chain links TRBV2 to TRBJ2-2; 9 bases fit TRBD1. The trim removed 6 bases at V and 1 base at J, leaving 6 bases unmatched. The germline gives CDR1 SNHLY, CDR2 FYNNEI. The CDR3 sequence is 16 residues long. The CDR3 sequence is CASSQTGGRNTGELFF. CDR3 DNA: TGTGCCAGCAGCCAAACAGGGGGCAGGAACACCGGGGAGCTGTTTTTT.

The genes are TRBV5-1 and TRBJ2-5; the D gene is possibly TRBD1 (6 bases). V was pared by 7 bases and J by 2 bases, with 12 bases between. In germline, CDR1 is SGHRS, CDR2 YFSETQ. This CDR3 has 13 residues. CDR3 nucleotides: TGCGCCAGCGGACCAGGGACACAAGAGACCCAGTACTTC. This translates into CASGPGTQETQYF.

The chain has TRBV24-1 and TRBJ2-2; 7 bases agree with TRBD1. The junction had 8 bases not matched to a gene; V was cut back by 3 bases and J by 5 bases. Germline CDR1 KGHDR, CDR2 SFDVKD. The CDR3 sequence is 16 residues long. This CDR3 reads CATSDPGGRLTGELFF. CDR3 DNA: TGTGCCACCAGTGATCCAGGGGGTAGATTGACCGGGGAGCTGTTTTTT.